The rows below give T cell receptor beta chains drawn from one sample of a study of PD-1 and CTLA-4 blockade in melanoma. Sequenced by immunoSEQ multiplex PCR; TCRdb stores in-frame clones only, minus some. The table includes over 15,000 clones, about two thirds detected once. The source was CD8+ T cells from peripheral blood, collected from a patient given anti-PD-1 treatment. These receptors all stem from a human donor with melanoma. Both conserved end residues are part of each CDR3. A D gene is named only where the DNA matches it firmly. Clone size appears in some rows only: once, few, many, or a class for an expanded clone.

v_gene	d_gene	j_gene	abundance	CDR3aa	CDR3nt
TRBV2	.	TRBJ1-3	.	CASSEWVAGNTIYF	TGTGCCAGCAGTGAATGGGTAGCTGGAAACACCATATATTTT
TRBV24-1	.	TRBJ1-2	.	CATSVLYGYTF	TGTGCCACCAGTGTCCTGTATGGCTACACCTTC
TRBV18	TRBD1	TRBJ2-7	few	CASSPPAGGPYEQYF	TGTGCCAGCTCACCACCGGCAGGGGGCCCATACGAGCAGTACTTC
TRBV6-5	.	TRBJ2-1	.	CASSLGAGNEQFF	TGTGCCAGCAGCTTGGGGGCCGGCAATGAGCAGTTCTTC
TRBV19	.	TRBJ1-2	few	CASSINSYGYTF	TGTGCCAGTAGTATAAACAGTTATGGCTACACCTTC
TRBV27	.	TRBJ1-5	medium-sized	CASSLGGEAQPQHF	TGTGCCAGCAGTTTAGGAGGGGAGGCTCAGCCCCAGCATTTT
TRBV12-5	.	TRBJ2-3	.	CASGFLRASGDTQYF	TGTGCTAGTGGTTTCCTTCGGGCCTCTGGGGATACGCAGTATTTT
TRBV27	.	TRBJ1-5	.	CASSLEASNQPQHF	TGTGCCAGCAGTTTGGAGGCCTCAAATCAGCCCCAGCATTTT
TRBV15	TRBD1	TRBJ2-3	.	CATSGDSPTDTQYF	TGTGCCACCAGTGGGGACAGCCCCACAGATACGCAGTATTTT
TRBV5-1	.	TRBJ2-1	.	CASSLAGLTNEQFF	TGCGCCAGCAGCTTGGCCGGGTTGACCAATGAGCAGTTCTTC
TRBV27	TRBD1	TRBJ2-3	.	CASSLSSGGEDTQYF	TGTGCCAGCAGTTTATCTTCAGGGGGCGAAGATACGCAGTATTTT
TRBV7-6	.	TRBJ1-3	.	CASSNPSVSSGNTIYF	TGTGCCAGCAGCAATCCCTCCGTGTCCTCTGGAAACACCATATATTTT
TRBV11-3	.	TRBJ2-1	.	CASSPGGSEQFF	TGTGCCAGCAGCCCTGGTGGGAGTGAGCAGTTCTTC
TRBV29-1	.	TRBJ2-7	.	CSVEERASSSYEQYF	TGCAGCGTTGAAGAACGAGCCTCCAGCTCCTACGAGCAGTACTTC
TRBV4-1	TRBD2	TRBJ2-1	.	CASSQDLAGGINEQFF	TGCGCCAGCAGCCAAGATCTAGCGGGGGGTATAAATGAGCAGTTCTTC
TRBV7-9	.	TRBJ1-2	.	CASSLVVGDSPHGYTF	TGTGCCAGCAGCTTAGTCGTCGGGGATAGTCCCCATGGCTACACCTTC
TRBV6-5	.	TRBJ2-1	.	CASSPTGNEQFF	TGTGCCAGCAGTCCCACAGGGAATGAGCAGTTCTTC
TRBV5-1	.	TRBJ2-3	.	CASRDGGVGRTDTQYF	TGCGCCAGCAGGGACGGGGGAGTGGGGCGCACAGATACGCAGTATTTT
TRBV24-1	TRBD2	TRBJ2-1	.	CATSDDRLAGFQNEQFF	TGTGCCACCAGTGACGACCGACTAGCGGGATTCCAAAATGAGCAGTTCTTC
TRBV11-3	.	TRBJ1-3	.	CASSLTFYSGNTIYF	TGTGCCAGCAGCCTTACTTTCTACTCTGGAAACACCATATATTTT
TRBV19	TRBD1	TRBJ1-2	.	CASRTNRGVSYGYTF	TGTGCCAGTAGGACAAACAGGGGTGTAAGCTATGGCTACACCTTC
TRBV19	.	TRBJ1-5	.	CASSIVKGGNQPQHF	TGTGCCAGTAGTATAGTCAAGGGGGGCAATCAGCCCCAGCATTTT
TRBV18	.	TRBJ2-1	.	CASSPRDGSYNEQFF	TGTGCCAGCTCACCGAGGGACGGTTCCTACAATGAGCAGTTCTTC
TRBV6-5	.	TRBJ1-1	few	CASSHIQRHETEAFF	TGTGCCAGCAGTCACATACAACGACATGAGACTGAAGCTTTCTTT